This record covers a single T cell receptor beta chain. No antigen is known for it. This sample was included in a study of cytomegalovirus exposure and HLA in healthy donors. Broader study findings: In an earlier analysis, in about 530 donors, most V segments appeared productive either ~90% or ~30% of the time.

The V end lost 0 bases, the J end lost 3 bases, and 10 bases lay between the germline ends. Germline V CDR1 and CDR2: SGHTS, YDEGEE. The CDR3 loop spans 15 amino acids. A multiplex PCR was run with 60 Vbeta primers and 13 Jbeta primers. Measured with immunoSEQ multiplex PCR; TCRdb has only the in-frame clones, and not every one. The table includes approximately 72,000 clones, about 79% detected once. There were likely unrecorded immune exposures, though donors were nominally healthy when sampled. The TCR comes from a male donor in good health and CMV-seropositive. V and J are TRBV5-8 and TRBJ1-3, with D hard to call. What was sequenced was PBMCs. In DNA, the CDR3 is TGTGCCAGCAGCTTGGGCACTTCTGGTGGAAACACCATATATTTT. The encoded protein is CASSLGTSGGNTIYF. Full variable domain (rest looked up from reference TRBV5-8 and TRBJ1-3): EAGVTQSPTHLIKTRGQQATLRCSPISGHTSVYWYQQALGLGLQFLLWYDEGEERNRGNFPPRFSGRQFPNYSSELNVNALELEDSALYLCASSLGTSGGNTIYFGEGSWLTVV.